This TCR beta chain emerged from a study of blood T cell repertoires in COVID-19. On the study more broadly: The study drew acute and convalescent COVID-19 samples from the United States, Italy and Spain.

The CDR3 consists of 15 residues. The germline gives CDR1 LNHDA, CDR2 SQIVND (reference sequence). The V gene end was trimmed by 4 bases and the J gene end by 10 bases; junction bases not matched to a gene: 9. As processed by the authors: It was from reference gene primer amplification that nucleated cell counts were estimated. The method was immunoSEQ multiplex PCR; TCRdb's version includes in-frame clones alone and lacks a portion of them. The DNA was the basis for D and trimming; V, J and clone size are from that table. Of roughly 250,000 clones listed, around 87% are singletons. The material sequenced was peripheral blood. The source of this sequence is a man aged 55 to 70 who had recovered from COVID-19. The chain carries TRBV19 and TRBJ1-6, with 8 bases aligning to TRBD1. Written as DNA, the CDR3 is TGTGCCAGTAGTAGATCAACAGGGGGTCAATCACCCCTCCACTTT. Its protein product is CASSRSTGGQSPLHF.